A single sample is the source of the 26 T cell receptor beta chains below, sequenced in a study of response to subunit inactivated influenza vaccine. From the RT-PCR reads, TCRdb called clonotypes with MiXCR, one entry per CDR3 protein. This sample has more than 450,000 distinct CDR3 sequences, with around 11% found just once. Sample: PBMCs from blood, taken on the day of vaccination. These TCRs come from a man over 45 who received an inactivated influenza vaccine.

The rearrangement uses TRBV20-1 and TRBJ2-1, with D perhaps matching TRBD1 (5 bases). Trimming took off 5 bases at V and 10 bases at J, with 15 bases between the two ends. The CDR3 is 12 amino acids. CDR1 is DFQATT, CDR2 SNEGSKA, per germline (reference sequence). The CDR3 reads CSARKGQGEQFF. The CDR3 coding sequence is TGCAGTGCTCGTAAGGGGCAAGGCGAGCAGTTCTTC.

This clonotype has a count of ten or more. The rearrangement joins TRBV29-1 to TRBJ2-1; 8 positions match TRBD2. The length of the CDR3 is 14 residues. Unmatched junction bases numbered 8, after V lost 2 bases and J lost 8 bases. The germline V gene encodes CDR1 SQVTM and CDR2 ANQGSEA. CDR3 DNA sequence: TGCAGCGTTGAAAGGGTGGCGGGGGGCGATGAGCAGTTCTTC. Protein sequence: CSVERVAGGDEQFF.

This clonotype was seen a few times. V gene TRBV6-1 combines with J gene TRBJ2-7, with no clear D. CDR1 is MNHNS and CDR2 is SASEGT in the germline V gene. CDR3 length: 14 amino acids. Between the trimmed V and J ends, which lost 6 bases and 3 bases, there was a span of 15 bases. In nucleotides, the CDR3 is TGTGCCAGCAGACCAGGACGGAGTTACTACGAGCAGTACTTC. Amino acid sequence: CASRPGRSYYEQYF.

The chain combines TRBV6-2 or TRBV6-3 with TRBJ2-7; D call uncertain. The CDR3 loop spans 13 amino acids. In germline, CDR1 is MNHEY, CDR2 SVGEGT. Trimming removed 2 bases from V and 7 bases from J, with 12 bases in between. The CDR3 sequence: CASSYAPSWEQYF. CDR3 bases: TGTGCCAGCAGTTACGCACCGAGCTGGGAGCAGTACTTC.

J is TRBJ2-1 and V is TRBV9, with D maybe TRBD2 (5 bases). Germline V CDR1 and CDR2: SGDLS, YYNGEE. The CDR3 runs 13 residues. Trimming left V 3 bases short and J 5 bases short, with 9 bases between. The CDR3 loop reads CASSAGLHNEQFF. CDR3 in DNA: TGTGCCAGCAGCGCCGGACTGCACAATGAGCAGTTCTTC.

CDR3 protein: CASSFTGGLDNEQFF. The CDR3 DNA sequence: TGTGCCAGCAGTTTCACGGGGGGCCTGGACAATGAGCAGTTCTTC. The chain uses TRBV12-3 or TRBV12-4 and TRBJ2-1; D may be TRBD2 (7 bases). Trimming shortened V by 3 bases and J by 5 bases, and 14 bases separated the two germline ends. The CDR3 consists of 15 residues.

The V gene is TRBV20-1, the J gene TRBJ1-2, with no clear D. The V and J ends lost 0 bases and 4 bases respectively, with 12 bases between them. This CDR3 region has 14 residues. Germline V gene data show CDR1 as DFQATT and CDR2 as SNEGSKA (reference sequence). CDR3 in DNA: TGCAGTGCTAGAGATCGGCGCAGGACCTATGGCTACACCTTC. Translated, it gives CSARDRRRTYGYTF.

This chain connects TRBV6-5 to TRBJ1-6; 7 positions match TRBD1. The length of the CDR3 is 15 residues. Per the germline V gene, CDR1 is MNHEY and CDR2 is SVGAGI. Losses at the gene ends were 4 bases for V and 7 bases for J; bases not matched to a gene: 7. The CDR3 loop reads CASSFRDRENSPLHF. In nucleotides, the CDR3 is TGTGCCAGCAGTTTTCGCGACAGGGAGAATTCACCCCTCCACTTT.

The chain joins TRBV20-1 to TRBJ2-3; TRBD2 matches at 11 bases. Trimming cost V 3 bases and J 2 bases; bases outside gene matches: 7. CDR1 and CDR2 from the germline V gene are DFQATT and SNEGSKA (reference sequence). The CDR3 consists of 16 residues. The CDR3 loop reads CSARLGLAVFTDTQYF. The CDR3 bases are TGCAGTGCTAGGTTGGGACTAGCGGTATTCACAGATACGCAGTATTTT.

This clonotype came up a few times. J is TRBJ2-1 and V is TRBV23-1; tentatively, D is TRBD1 or TRBD2 (5 bases each). TRBV23-1 carries the ORF label, with uncertain function. Trimming cost V 0 bases and J 3 bases, with 18 bases left between them. This CDR3 is built from 18 residues. CDR3 nucleotide sequence: TGCGCCAGCAGTCAATCATACCGGGACCGTGAAGTCTACAATGAGCAGTTCTTC. It encodes CASSQSYRDREVYNEQFF.

The rearrangement links TRBV10-3 to TRBJ2-7; 8 bases match TRBD2. Germline CDR1 and CDR2: ENHRY and SYGVKD. V was pared by 8 bases and J by 4 bases, with 7 bases of the junction left unmatched. The CDR3 loop spans 13 amino acids. CDR3 bases: TGTGCCATCGGCGGGGGGCTCTCGTACGAGCAGTACTTC. This sequence encodes CAIGGGLSYEQYF.

V and J are TRBV6-1 and TRBJ2-7; 14 bases map to TRBD2. Germline V gene lookup returns CDR1 MNHNS and CDR2 SASEGT. The junction had 9 bases not matched to a gene; V was cut back by 5 bases and J by 3 bases. The CDR3 has 17 amino acids. The CDR3 DNA follows: TGTGCCAGCAGTCGCAGGACTAGCGGGGGGCTGCACTACGAGCAGTACTTC. It translates to CASSRRTSGGLHYEQYF.

This clonotype was observed a handful of times. This chain connects TRBV28 to TRBJ2-5; 9 nucleotides match TRBD1. The CDR3 totals 15 residues. V lost 4 bases to trimming and J lost 4 bases; unmatched junction nucleotides: 7. Germline lookup yields CDR1 MDHEN and CDR2 SYDVKM. In nucleotides, the CDR3 is TGTGCCAGCAGTTGGCGGGACAGGGCGGGAGAGACCCAGTACTTC. As protein: CASSWRDRAGETQYF.

This chain joins TRBV7-2 and TRBJ2-2, with no clear D. CDR1 and CDR2 from the germline V gene are SGHTA and FQGNSA. With 5 bases removed from V and 3 bases from J, the gap between germline ends came to 16 bases. This CDR3 contains 16 residues. CDR3 DNA: TGTGCCAGCAGCCATCCTTGGGCGTGGGACACCGGGGAGCTGTTTTTT. Translating gives CASSHPWAWDTGELFF.

Comments on this clonotype: At one end the junction does not follow the germline gene, possibly because of a read error. V usage is TRBV28 and J usage is TRBJ2-2, with 7 positions matching TRBD1. This CDR3 comprises 15 residues. Germline V gene data show CDR1 as MDHEN and CDR2 as SYDVKM. This CDR3 reads CASENSGGITGELYF. CDR3 in DNA: TGTGCCAGCGAGAATTCAGGGGGTATCACCGGGGAGCTGTATTTT.

A few counts support this clonotype. V gene TRBV27 combines with J gene TRBJ2-5; no clear D gene. The CDR3 has 14 residues. In germline, CDR1 is MNHEY, CDR2 SMNVEV (reference sequence). Trimming removed 5 bases from V and 5 bases from J, with 15 bases in between. CDR3 residues: CASSPMTQLETQYF. The DNA for the CDR3 is TGTGCCAGCAGTCCTATGACGCAATTGGAGACCCAGTACTTC.

The DNA of the CDR3 is TGCAGTGCTAGGGGACAGCTAAATCAGCCCCAGCATTTT. This encodes CSARGQLNQPQHF. The V gene is TRBV20-1, the J gene TRBJ1-5; 7 bases match TRBD1. With V trimmed by 3 bases and J by 4 bases, 3 bases remained unmatched. Germline CDR1 and CDR2: DFQATT and SNEGSKA (reference sequence). CDR3 length: 13 residues.

This clonotype came up a few times. The chain combines TRBV6-2 or TRBV6-3 with TRBJ2-1, with 14 nucleotides matching TRBD2. V lost 6 bases and J lost 5; bases outside the gene matches: 3. CDR3 size: 15 residues. The germline V gene encodes CDR1 MNHEY and CDR2 SVGEGT. The CDR3 DNA reads as TGTGCCAGCAGGGGGGGACTAGCGGGGGACAATGAGCAGTTCTTC. Translating gives CASRGGLAGDNEQFF.

The chain joins TRBV11-2 to TRBJ2-1, with 12 bases lining up with TRBD2. The CDR3 covers 16 residues. Per germline, CDR1 SGHAT and CDR2 FQNNGV. Germline trimming cut 6 bases from V and 4 bases from J; bases unmatched to any gene: 7. The CDR3 reads CASRRLTSGGYNEQFF. The CDR3 DNA follows: TGTGCCAGCAGGCGACTTACTAGCGGGGGGTACAATGAGCAGTTCTTC.

The chain carries TRBV7-9 and TRBJ2-1; no clear D. V gave up 2 bases and J gave up 9 bases, with 11 bases separating them. From germline, CDR1 is SEHNR and CDR2 FQNEAQ (reference sequence). This CDR3 is built from 13 residues. The CDR3 coding sequence is TGTGCCAGCAGCTTAACCGGCACCGGTGAGCAGTTCTTC. It is translated as CASSLTGTGEQFF.

This clonotype was counted only a few times. The chain joins TRBV10-3 to TRBJ2-7, with TRBD2 as a possible D gene (5 bases). The CDR3 contains 12 residues. The germline gives CDR1 ENHRY, CDR2 SYGVKD. V was trimmed by 6 bases and J by 6 bases, leaving 12 bases between them. CDR3 sequence (DNA): TGTGCCATCAGCCTAGGCGGGCGCGAGCAGTACTTC. This sequence encodes CAISLGGREQYF.

The chain combines TRBV20-1 with TRBJ1-2, with a possible D match to TRBD1 (5 bases). V shed 2 bases and J shed 6 bases, with 19 bases lying between them. The CDR3 consists of 15 residues. CDR1 is DFQATT, CDR2 SNEGSKA, per germline (reference sequence). The CDR3 nucleotides are TGCAGTGCTAGAACTCAGGGTGGAGGATTCGATGGCTACACCTTC. This codes for CSARTQGGGFDGYTF.

This clonotype was observed a few times. The chain employs TRBV15 and TRBJ1-2; tentatively, D is TRBD1 (5 bases). The CDR3 covers 15 residues. Germline CDR1 reads LNHNV; CDR2 reads YYDKDF (reference sequence). V lost 5 bases, J lost 5 bases, and 18 bases lay in between. As DNA, the CDR3 is TGTGCCACCAGCCCAGGGCAGACACCGATATATGGCTACACCTTC. Translation gives CATSPGQTPIYGYTF.

The V gene is TRBV19, the J gene TRBJ2-1, with TRBD1 matching 8 bases. This CDR3 contains 17 residues. In germline, CDR1 is LNHDA, CDR2 SQIVND (reference sequence). With 3 bases clipped from V and 10 bases from J, the junction kept 17 bases outside the gene matches. CDR3 in DNA: TGTGCCAGTAGTATCCTAATGACAGGGGACGGTTCTGCGGAGCAGTTCTTC. It encodes CASSILMTGDGSAEQFF.

The chain uses TRBV10-3 and TRBJ2-7, with 7 bases that match TRBD2. The CDR3 contains 13 residues. Germline trimming cut 4 bases from V and 2 bases from J; bases unmatched to any gene: 2. The germline CDR1 and CDR2 sequences are ENHRY and SYGVKD. CDR3 loop: CAISGDYPYEQYF. In DNA form, the CDR3 reads TGTGCCATCAGTGGGGACTACCCCTACGAGCAGTACTTC.

This clonotype was recorded many times. V and J are TRBV2 and TRBJ2-1; weak D call: TRBD2 (6 bases). CDR1 and CDR2 from the germline V gene are SNHLY and FYNNEI. V was trimmed by 6 bases and J by 6 bases, leaving 9 bases between them. This CDR3 spans 12 amino acids. This CDR3 is CASRTGGNEQFF. CDR3 DNA sequence: TGTGCCAGCAGAACCGGGGGCAATGAGCAGTTCTTC.